This paragraph reports one TCR beta chain. These data come from a study of blood T cell repertoires in COVID-19. Libraries were prepared by immunoSEQ multiplex PCR; TCRdb keeps only in-frame clonotypes and omits some of them. The data contain some 150,000 clones, roughly 84% of them singletons. The CDR3 runs 16 residues. Unmatched junction bases numbered 1, after V lost 0 bases and J lost 3 bases. Per the germline V gene, CDR1 is MRHNA and CDR2 is SNTAGT. The chain joins TRBV6-4 to TRBJ2-2; TRBD1 matches 10 bases. The sample consisted of peripheral blood. This clonotype was sampled from a woman in her forties or fifties in a cohort sampled during active or convalescent COVID-19. This chain's CDR3 is CASSDSGTGDTGELFF. The CDR3 coding sequence is TGTGCCAGCAGTGACTCGGGGACAGGGGACACCGGGGAGCTGTTTTTT.